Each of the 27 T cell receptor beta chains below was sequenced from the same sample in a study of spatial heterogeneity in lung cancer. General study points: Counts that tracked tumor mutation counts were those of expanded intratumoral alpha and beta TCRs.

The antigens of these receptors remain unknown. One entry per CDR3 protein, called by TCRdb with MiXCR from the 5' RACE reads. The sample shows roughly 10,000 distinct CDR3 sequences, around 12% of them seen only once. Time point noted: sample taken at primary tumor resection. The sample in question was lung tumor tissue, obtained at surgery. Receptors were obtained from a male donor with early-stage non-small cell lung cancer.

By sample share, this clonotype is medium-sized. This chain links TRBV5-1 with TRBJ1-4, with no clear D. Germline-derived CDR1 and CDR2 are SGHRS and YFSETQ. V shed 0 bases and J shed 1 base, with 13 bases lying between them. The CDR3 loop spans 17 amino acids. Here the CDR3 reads CASSLATSAKTNEKLFF. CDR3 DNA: TGCGCCAGCAGCTTGGCCACCTCAGCCAAAACTAATGAAAAACTGTTTTTT.

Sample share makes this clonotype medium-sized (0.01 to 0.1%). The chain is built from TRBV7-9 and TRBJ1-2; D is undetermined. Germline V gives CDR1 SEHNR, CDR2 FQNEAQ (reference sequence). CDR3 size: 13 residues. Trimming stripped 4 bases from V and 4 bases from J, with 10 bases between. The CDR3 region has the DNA TGTGCCAGCAGCTACGAGGCCCGCTATGGCTACACCTTC. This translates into CASSYEARYGYTF.

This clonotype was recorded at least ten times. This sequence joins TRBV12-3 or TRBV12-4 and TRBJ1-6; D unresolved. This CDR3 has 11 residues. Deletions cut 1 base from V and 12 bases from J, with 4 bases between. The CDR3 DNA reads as TGTGCCAGCAGTTTAGAGGGACCCCTCCACTTT. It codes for CASSLEGPLHF.

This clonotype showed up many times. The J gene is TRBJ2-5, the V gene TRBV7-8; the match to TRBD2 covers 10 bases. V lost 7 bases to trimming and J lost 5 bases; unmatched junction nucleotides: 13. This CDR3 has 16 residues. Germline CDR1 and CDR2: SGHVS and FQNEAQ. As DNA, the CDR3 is TGTGCCAGCACCCAACTGGGCCTAGCGGGAGTCGAGACCCAGTACTTC. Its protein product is CASTQLGLAGVETQYF.

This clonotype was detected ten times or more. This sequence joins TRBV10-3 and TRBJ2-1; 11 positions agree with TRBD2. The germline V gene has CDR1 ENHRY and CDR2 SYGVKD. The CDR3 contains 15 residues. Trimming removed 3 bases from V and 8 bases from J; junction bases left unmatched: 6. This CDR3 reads CAISDTSGSSDEQFF. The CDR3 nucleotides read TGTGCCATCAGTGATACTAGCGGGAGTAGTGATGAGCAGTTCTTC.

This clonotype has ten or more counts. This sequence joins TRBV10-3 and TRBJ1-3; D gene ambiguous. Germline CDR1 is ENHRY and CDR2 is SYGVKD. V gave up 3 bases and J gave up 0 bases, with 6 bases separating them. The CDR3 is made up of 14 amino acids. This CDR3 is CAISDSNSGNTIYF. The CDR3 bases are TGTGCCATCAGTGACAGCAACTCTGGAAACACCATATATTTT.

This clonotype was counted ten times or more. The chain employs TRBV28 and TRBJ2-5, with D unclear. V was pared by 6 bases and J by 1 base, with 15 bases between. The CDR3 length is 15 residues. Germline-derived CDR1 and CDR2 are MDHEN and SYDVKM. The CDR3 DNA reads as TGTGCCAGCAGACCCCGCCTTGAGGCCCAAGAGACCCAGTACTTC. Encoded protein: CASRPRLEAQETQYF.

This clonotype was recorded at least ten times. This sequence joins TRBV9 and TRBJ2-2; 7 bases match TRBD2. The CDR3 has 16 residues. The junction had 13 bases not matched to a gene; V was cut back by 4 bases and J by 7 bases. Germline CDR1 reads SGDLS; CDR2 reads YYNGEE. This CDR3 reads CASSSWTSGIDGELFF. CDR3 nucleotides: TGTGCCAGCAGCTCCTGGACTAGTGGAATCGACGGGGAGCTGTTTTTT.

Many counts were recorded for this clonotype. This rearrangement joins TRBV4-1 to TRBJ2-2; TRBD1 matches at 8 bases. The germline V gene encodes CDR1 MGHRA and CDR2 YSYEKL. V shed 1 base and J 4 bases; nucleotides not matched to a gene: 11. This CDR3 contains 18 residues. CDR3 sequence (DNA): TGCGCCAGCAGCCAAGTGCTGAACAGGGGGTCGGGCACCGGGGAGCTGTTTTTT. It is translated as CASSQVLNRGSGTGELFF.

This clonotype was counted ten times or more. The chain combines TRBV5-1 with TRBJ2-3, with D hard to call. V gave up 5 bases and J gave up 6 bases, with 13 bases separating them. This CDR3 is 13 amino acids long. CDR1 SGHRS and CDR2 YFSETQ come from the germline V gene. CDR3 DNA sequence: TGCGCCAGCAGACCCAATCAGGTTGATACGCAGTATTTT. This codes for CASRPNQVDTQYF.

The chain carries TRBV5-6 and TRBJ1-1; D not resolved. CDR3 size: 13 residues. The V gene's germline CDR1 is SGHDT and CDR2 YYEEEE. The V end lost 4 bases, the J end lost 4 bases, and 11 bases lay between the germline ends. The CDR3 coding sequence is TGTGCCAGCAGCCGCCCTCAAGTCACTGAAGCTTTCTTT. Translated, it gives CASSRPQVTEAFF. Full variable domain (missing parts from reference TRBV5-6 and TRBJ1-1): DAGVTQSPTHLIKTRGQQVTLRCSPKSGHDTVSWYQQALGQGPQFIFQYYEEEERQRGNFPDRFSGHQFPNYSSELNVNALLLGDSALYLCASSRPQVTEAFFGQGTRLTVV.

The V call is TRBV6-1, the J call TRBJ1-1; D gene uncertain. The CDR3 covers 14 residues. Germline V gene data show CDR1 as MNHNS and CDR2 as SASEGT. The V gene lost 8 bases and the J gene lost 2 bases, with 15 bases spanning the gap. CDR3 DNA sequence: TGTGCCAGCCGATTTCGGGCAGCCAACACTGAAGCTTTCTTT. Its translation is CASRFRAANTEAFF.

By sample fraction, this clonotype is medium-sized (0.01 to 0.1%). The CDR3 coding sequence is TGCAGCGTTGTACCCAGCGTTGGAAACATTCAGTACTTC. Translated, it gives CSVVPSVGNIQYF. The gene calls are TRBV29-1 and TRBJ2-4; D unresolved. V lost 4 bases to trimming and J lost 6 bases, with 13 bases between them. Looked up from germline, CDR1 is SQVTM and CDR2 is ANQGSEA. This CDR3 is 13 amino acids long.

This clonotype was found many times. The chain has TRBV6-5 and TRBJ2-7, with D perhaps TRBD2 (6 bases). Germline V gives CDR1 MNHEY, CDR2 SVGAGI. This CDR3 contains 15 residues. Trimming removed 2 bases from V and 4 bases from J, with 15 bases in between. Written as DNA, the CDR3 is TGTGCCAGCAGTTACCGGGAGCCTATTGTTTACGAGCAGTACTTC. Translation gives CASSYREPIVYEQYF.

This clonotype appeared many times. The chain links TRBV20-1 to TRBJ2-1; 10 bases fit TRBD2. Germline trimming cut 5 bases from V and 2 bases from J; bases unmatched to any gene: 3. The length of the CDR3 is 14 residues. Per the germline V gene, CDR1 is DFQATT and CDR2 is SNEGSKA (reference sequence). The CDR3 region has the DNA TGCAGTGCTTTACTAGCGGGACCCTACAATGAGCAGTTCTTC. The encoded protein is CSALLAGPYNEQFF.

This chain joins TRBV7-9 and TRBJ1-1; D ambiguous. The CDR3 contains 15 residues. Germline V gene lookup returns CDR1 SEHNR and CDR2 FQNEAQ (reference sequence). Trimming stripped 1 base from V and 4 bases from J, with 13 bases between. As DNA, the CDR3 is TGTGCCAGCAGCTTAGGTAGCCGGGCCTTCACTGAAGCTTTCTTT. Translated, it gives CASSLGSRAFTEAFF.

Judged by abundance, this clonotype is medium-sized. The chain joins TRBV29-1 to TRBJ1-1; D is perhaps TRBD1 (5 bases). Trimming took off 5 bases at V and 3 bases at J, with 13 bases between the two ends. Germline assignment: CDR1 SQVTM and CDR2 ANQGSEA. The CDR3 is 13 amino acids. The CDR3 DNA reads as TGCAGCGTTCGCCAGGGAGATCACACTGAAGCTTTCTTT. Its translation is CSVRQGDHTEAFF.

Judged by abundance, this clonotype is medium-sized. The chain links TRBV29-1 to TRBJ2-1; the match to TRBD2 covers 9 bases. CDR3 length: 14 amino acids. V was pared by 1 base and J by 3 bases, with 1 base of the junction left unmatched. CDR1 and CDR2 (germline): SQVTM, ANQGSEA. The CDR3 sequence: CSVEGLADYNEQFF. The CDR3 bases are TGCAGCGTTGAAGGACTAGCGGACTACAATGAGCAGTTCTTC.

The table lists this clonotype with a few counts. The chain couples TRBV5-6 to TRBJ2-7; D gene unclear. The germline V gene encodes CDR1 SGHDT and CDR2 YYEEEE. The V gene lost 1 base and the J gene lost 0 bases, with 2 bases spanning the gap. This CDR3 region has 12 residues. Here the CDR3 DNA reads TGTGCCAGCAGCTTGCGCTCCTACGAGCAGTACTTC. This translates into CASSLRSYEQYF.

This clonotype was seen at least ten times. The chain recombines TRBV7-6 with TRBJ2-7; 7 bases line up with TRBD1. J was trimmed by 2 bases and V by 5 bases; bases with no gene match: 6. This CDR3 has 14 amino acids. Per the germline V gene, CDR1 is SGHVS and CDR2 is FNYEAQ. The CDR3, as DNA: TGTGCCAGCAGCCGAGAGGGGGCCACCTACGAGCAGTACTTC. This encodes CASSREGATYEQYF. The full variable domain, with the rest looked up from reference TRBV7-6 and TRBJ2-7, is GAGVSQSPRYKVTKRGQDVALRCDPISGHVSLYWYRQALGQGPEFLTYFNYEAQQDKSGLPNDRFSAERPEGSISTLTIQRTEQRDSAMYRCASSREGATYEQYFGPGTRLTVT.

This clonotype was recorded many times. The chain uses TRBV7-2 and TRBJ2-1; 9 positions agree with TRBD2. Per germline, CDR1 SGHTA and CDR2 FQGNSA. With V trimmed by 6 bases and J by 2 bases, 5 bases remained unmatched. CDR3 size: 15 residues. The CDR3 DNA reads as TGTGCCAGCAGAAGCGGACTAGCGACCTACAATGAGCAGTTCTTC. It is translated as CASRSGLATYNEQFF.

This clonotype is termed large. The CDR3 sequence: CSVRMGNGYTF. The DNA for the CDR3 is TGCAGCGTACGAATGGGGAATGGCTACACCTTC. J is TRBJ1-2 and V is TRBV29-1; D remains unclear. Germline assignment: CDR1 SQVTM and CDR2 ANQGSEA. The CDR3 spans 11 residues. The germline V and J ends were trimmed by 6 bases and 6 bases, with 11 bases remaining between them.

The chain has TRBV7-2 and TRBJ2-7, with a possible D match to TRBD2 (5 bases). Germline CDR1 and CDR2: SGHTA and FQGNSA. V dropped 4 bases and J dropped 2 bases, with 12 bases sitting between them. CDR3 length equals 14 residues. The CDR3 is CASSYASGTYEQYF. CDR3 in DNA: TGTGCCAGCAGCTACGCGAGCGGTACCTACGAGCAGTACTTC. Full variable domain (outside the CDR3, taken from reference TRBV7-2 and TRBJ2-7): GAGVSQSPSNKVTEKGKDVELRCDPISGHTALYWYRQSLGQGLEFLIYFQGNSAPDKSGLPSDRFSAERTGGSVSTLTIQRTQQEDSAVYLCASSYASGTYEQYFGPGTRLTVT.

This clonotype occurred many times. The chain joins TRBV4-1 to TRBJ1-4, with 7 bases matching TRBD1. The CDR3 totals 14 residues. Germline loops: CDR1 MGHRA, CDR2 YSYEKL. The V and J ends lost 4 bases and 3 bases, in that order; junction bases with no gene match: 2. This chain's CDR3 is CASSRGQANEKLFF. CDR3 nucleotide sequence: TGCGCCAGCAGCCGCGGACAGGCTAATGAAAAACTGTTTTTT.

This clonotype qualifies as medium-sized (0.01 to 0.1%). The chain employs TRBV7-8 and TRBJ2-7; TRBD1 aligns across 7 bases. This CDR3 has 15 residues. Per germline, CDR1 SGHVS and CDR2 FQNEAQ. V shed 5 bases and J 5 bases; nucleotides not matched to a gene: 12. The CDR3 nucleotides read TGTGCCAGCAGCAGGTTGGGACAGCAACGCGACGAGCAGTACTTC. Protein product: CASSRLGQQRDEQYF.

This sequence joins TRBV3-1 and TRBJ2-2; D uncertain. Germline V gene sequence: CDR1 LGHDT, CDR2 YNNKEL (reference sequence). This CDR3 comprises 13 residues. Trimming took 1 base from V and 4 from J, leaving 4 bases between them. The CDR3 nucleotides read TGTGCCAGCAGCCAAGGCTTCACCGGGGAGCTGTTTTTT. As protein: CASSQGFTGELFF.

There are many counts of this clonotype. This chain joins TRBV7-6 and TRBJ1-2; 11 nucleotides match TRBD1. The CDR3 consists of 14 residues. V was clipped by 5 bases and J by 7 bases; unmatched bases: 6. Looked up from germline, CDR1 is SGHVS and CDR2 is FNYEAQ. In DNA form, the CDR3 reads TGTGCCAGCAGCCAAGGGACAGGGGGTCGTGGCTACACCTTC. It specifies CASSQGTGGRGYTF. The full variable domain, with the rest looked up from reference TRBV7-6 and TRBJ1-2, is GAGVSQSPRYKVTKRGQDVALRCDPISGHVSLYWYRQALGQGPEFLTYFNYEAQQDKSGLPNDRFSAERPEGSISTLTIQRTEQRDSAMYRCASSQGTGGRGYTFGSGTRLTVV.